This passage covers 20 T cell receptor beta chains from one sample sequenced in a study of blood T cell repertoires in COVID-19. The repertoire was sequenced with immunoSEQ multiplex PCR; TCRdb's copy has only in-frame clones and lacks some. This table has just over 250,000 clones, over 80% appearing once. Sequenced input: peripheral blood. All receptors derive from a woman aged 65 to 85 with COVID-19, enrolled during active disease.

The V and J genes are TRBV4-1 and TRBJ2-7; 8 positions match TRBD2. The germline gives CDR1 MGHRA, CDR2 YSYEKL. This CDR3 has 15 amino acids. Trimming took 1 base from V and 4 from J; bases not matched to a gene: 6. The CDR3: CASSQGQSGSYEQYF. In DNA, the CDR3 is TGCGCCAGCAGCCAAGGACAGAGCGGGAGTTACGAGCAGTACTTC.

The chain links TRBV15 to TRBJ2-5; D is unresolved. The CDR3 spans 14 residues. The germline V gene has CDR1 LNHNV and CDR2 YYDKDF (reference sequence). V dropped 7 bases and J dropped 2 bases, with 14 bases sitting between them. The CDR3, as DNA: TGTGCCACCACCCAACGCGGTTTACAAGAGACCCAGTACTTC. Amino acids: CATTQRGLQETQYF.

The chain is built from TRBV4-2 and TRBJ1-2; D gene uncertain. Germline V lookup: CDR1 LGHNA, CDR2 YNFKEQ. V lost 1 base and J lost 3, with 12 bases in between. CDR3 length: 15 residues. Written as DNA, the CDR3 is TGTGCCAGCAGCCAAGTATCGGGAAACGACTATGGCTACACCTTC. Translated, it gives CASSQVSGNDYGYTF.

The chain uses TRBV9 and TRBJ2-7; 7 bases are shared with TRBD1. CDR3 length: 14 residues. The germline CDR1 and CDR2 sequences are SGDLS and YYNGEE. Unmatched junction bases numbered 5, after V lost 3 bases and J lost 2 bases. The CDR3 coding sequence is TGTGCCAGCAGCGAAAGACAGGGAACCTACGAGCAGTACTTC. It encodes CASSERQGTYEQYF.

J is TRBJ2-7 and V is TRBV19; 10 positions agree with TRBD2. The length of the CDR3 is 13 residues. Germline V CDR1 and CDR2: LNHDA, SQIVND (reference sequence). The V segment lost 7 bases and the J segment 4 bases; nucleotides outside the gene matches: 4. CDR3 region: CASTPSGSYEQYF. The CDR3 DNA is TGTGCCAGTACGCCTAGCGGGAGTTACGAGCAGTACTTC.

The gene calls are TRBV28 and TRBJ1-2, with TRBD1 identical over 8 bases. This CDR3 has 14 amino acids. Germline CDR1 and CDR2: MDHEN and SYDVKM. The V gene end was trimmed by 6 bases and the J gene end by 4 bases; junction bases not matched to a gene: 7. CDR3 coding DNA: TGTGCCAGCAGCGGAACAGGGGGAGTCTATGGCTACACCTTC. This translates into CASSGTGGVYGYTF.

The V and J genes are TRBV19 and TRBJ2-3, with 8 bases identical to TRBD1. With 8 bases clipped from V and 3 bases from J, the junction kept 7 bases outside the gene matches. The germline CDR1 and CDR2 sequences are LNHDA and SQIVND (reference sequence). The CDR3 loop spans 14 amino acids. CDR3 DNA sequence: TGTGCCAGTCGAAGCAGGGGGCCTACAGATACGCAGTATTTT. Residues: CASRSRGPTDTQYF.

The J gene is TRBJ2-3, the V gene TRBV19, with 9 bases matching TRBD2. Germline CDR1 LNHDA, CDR2 SQIVND (reference sequence). With V trimmed by 5 bases and J by 2 bases, 8 bases remained unmatched. This CDR3 is built from 16 residues. CDR3 sequence: CASSRGLALNTDTQYF. Written as DNA, the CDR3 is TGTGCCAGTAGTCGTGGACTAGCGTTAAACACAGATACGCAGTATTTT.

The rearrangement uses TRBV28 and TRBJ2-2; D possibly corresponds to TRBD1 (5 bases). In germline, CDR1 is MDHEN, CDR2 SYDVKM. This CDR3 has 14 amino acids. Between the trimmed V and J ends, which lost 2 bases and 2 bases, there was a span of 6 bases. CDR3 protein: CASSLDSNTGELFF. The CDR3 nucleotides read TGTGCCAGCAGTTTAGACAGTAACACCGGGGAGCTGTTTTTT.

The V and J genes are TRBV18 and TRBJ2-5; D may be TRBD2 (6 bases). Germline CDR1 reads KGHSH; CDR2 reads LQKENI. Trimming shortened V by 1 base and J by 4 bases, and 13 bases separated the two germline ends. This CDR3 has 15 residues. For the CDR3, the DNA is TGTGCCAGCTCACCACGGGAGGATATATCAGAGACCCAGTACTTC. It yields the protein CASSPREDISETQYF.

The chain recombines TRBV3-1 (or the pseudogene TRBV3-2) with TRBJ2-7; 10 positions match TRBD1. Trimming removed 0 bases from V and 4 bases from J; junction bases left unmatched: 9. CDR1 and CDR2 (germline): LGHDT, YNNKEL (reference sequence). CDR3 length: 17 amino acids. Here the CDR3 DNA reads TGTGCCAGCAGCCAAGATCCCCGACAGGGGGCGTATTACGAGCAGTACTTC. It encodes CASSQDPRQGAYYEQYF.

The J gene is TRBJ1-2, the V gene TRBV7-9; D ambiguous. Germline V gene data show CDR1 as SEHNR and CDR2 as FQNEAQ (reference sequence). This CDR3 has 13 amino acids. Between the trimmed V and J ends, which lost 1 base and 7 bases, there was a span of 10 bases. The CDR3 region is CASSLGDGFGYTF. In DNA, the CDR3 is TGTGCCAGCAGCTTAGGTGACGGGTTTGGCTACACCTTC.

The chain carries TRBV5-6 and TRBJ2-7; possible D gene TRBD1, 5 bases. The germline V gene has CDR1 SGHDT and CDR2 YYEEEE. The CDR3 spans 15 residues. The ends were cut back, 0 bases at V and 0 bases at J, with 10 bases in the middle. The CDR3 sequence is CASSLVGVSSYEQYF. The CDR3 DNA is TGTGCCAGCAGCTTGGTAGGGGTGAGCTCCTACGAGCAGTACTTC.

V and J are TRBV19 and TRBJ2-6, with a weak D call TRBD1 (5 bases). Trimming took 4 bases from V and 0 from J, leaving 7 bases between them. Per germline, CDR1 LNHDA and CDR2 SQIVND (reference sequence). The CDR3 runs 15 residues. The CDR3 sequence is CASSTGISGANVLTF. For the CDR3, the DNA is TGTGCCAGTAGTACAGGGATCTCTGGGGCCAACGTCCTGACTTTC.

This chain uses TRBV10-3 with TRBJ1-2; TRBD1 might be the D (6 bases). This CDR3 contains 11 residues. The germline gives CDR1 ENHRY, CDR2 SYGVKD. Trimming pared 9 bases from V and 3 bases from J, leaving 8 bases between. The DNA for the CDR3 is TGTGCCATGGGACAAGACTATGGCTACACCTTC. Translated, it gives CAMGQDYGYTF.

V is TRBV21-1 and J is TRBJ2-1; whether TRBD2, the table's D call, matches the DNA was not checked. TRBV21-1 constitutes a pseudogene. The CDR3 runs to 14 residues. CDR3 coding DNA: TGTGCCAGCCTGGGGCCCCGGGAGGGCAATGAGCAGTTCTTC. Translation: CASLGPREGNEQFF.

The gene calls are TRBV30 and TRBJ2-7; the D gene is possibly TRBD1 (5 bases). The ends were cut back, 1 base at V and 3 bases at J, with 10 bases in the middle. The CDR3 covers 13 residues. Germline CDR1 is GTSNPN and CDR2 is SVGIG (reference sequence). DNA of the CDR3: TGTGCCTGGAGTGAAGCAGGGTTCTACGAGCAGTACTTC. Amino acids: CAWSEAGFYEQYF. Filled out from reference TRBV30 and TRBJ2-7, the complete variable domain reads SQTIHQWPATLVQPVGSPLSLECTVEGTSNPNLYWYRQAAGRGLQLLFYSVGIGQISSEVPQNLSASRPQDRQFILSSKKLLLSDSGFYLCAWSEAGFYEQYFGPGTRLTVT.

The V and J genes are TRBV9 and TRBJ2-7; possible D gene TRBD2, 6 bases. Deletions cut 2 bases from V and 0 bases from J, with 12 bases between. CDR3 length equals 15 residues. CDR1 SGDLS and CDR2 YYNGEE come from the germline V gene. CDR3 DNA: TGTGCCAGCAGCGTCTCCGGGACTCACTCCTACGAGCAGTACTTC. Its translation is CASSVSGTHSYEQYF. The variable domain in full, completed from reference TRBV9 and TRBJ2-7, reads DSGVTQTPKHLITATGQRVTLRCSPRSGDLSVYWYQQSLDQGLQFLIQYYNGEERAKGNILERFSAQQFPDLHSELNLSSLELGDSALYFCASSVSGTHSYEQYFGPGTRLTVT.

V and J are TRBV5-1 and TRBJ1-5, with unresolved D. The CDR3 extends over 15 amino acids. Between the trimmed V and J ends, which lost 0 bases and 7 bases, there was a span of 14 bases. The germline gives CDR1 SGHRS, CDR2 YFSETQ. The CDR3 nucleotides read TGCGCCAGCAGCTTGGATTTAGGTGCGGGGCAGCCCCAGCATTTT. Translation: CASSLDLGAGQPQHF.

Only one count was recorded for this clone. The chain joins TRBV5-6 to TRBJ2-3; 7 bases fit TRBD2. This CDR3 comprises 16 residues. J gave up 3 bases and V 1 base, and 8 bases lay outside the gene matches. In germline, CDR1 is SGHDT, CDR2 YYEEEE. The CDR3 loop reads CASSLTAGAGTDTQYF. In DNA form, the CDR3 reads TGTGCCAGCAGCTTGACGGCGGGAGCGGGAACAGATACGCAGTATTTT.